The 15 T cell receptor beta chains given below trace back to one sample, sequenced in a study of cytomegalovirus exposure and HLA in healthy donors. The study ran its PCR with 60 Vbeta and 13 Jbeta primers. Some clones are missing from TCRdb's copy, which holds only in-frame ones; the method was immunoSEQ multiplex PCR. Of tens of thousands of clones listed, around 78% are singletons. The specimen was PBMCs. All receptors derive from a male donor in good health and CMV-seropositive.

V and J are TRBV18 and TRBJ2-3, with 13 bases identical to TRBD2. The junction had 7 bases not matched to a gene; V was cut back by 3 bases and J by 4 bases. Germline CDR1 is KGHSH and CDR2 is LQKENI. CDR3 length: 17 amino acids. Here the CDR3 reads CASSPGLAGYNADTQYF. CDR3 bases: TGTGCCAGCTCACCGGGACTAGCGGGATATAATGCAGATACGCAGTATTTT.

Only a few counts were recorded for this clone. The gene calls are TRBV19 and TRBJ2-7; 7 nucleotides align to TRBD2. The CDR3 contains 14 residues. Looked up from germline, CDR1 is LNHDA and CDR2 is SQIVND (reference sequence). Trimming at V came to 3 bases and at J to 7 bases, leaving 9 bases not matched to a gene. The CDR3 is CASSMEAGSSEQYF. For the CDR3, the DNA is TGTGCCAGTAGTATGGAAGCGGGATCCTCGGAGCAGTACTTC.

This clone was counted between two and nine times. V is TRBV14 and J is TRBJ1-1, with TRBD1 as a possible D gene (5 bases). The V end lost 1 base, the J end lost 4 bases, and 7 bases lay between the germline ends. The CDR3 covers 13 residues. Germline V lookup: CDR1 SGHDN, CDR2 FVKESK. The CDR3, as DNA: TGTGCCAGCAGCCAAGGGACACCCACTGAAGCTTTCTTT. Encoded protein: CASSQGTPTEAFF.

This chain links TRBV7-6 with TRBJ1-5; D is perhaps TRBD1 (5 bases). Trimming cost V 1 base and J 4 bases, with 11 bases left between them. Germline V CDR1 and CDR2: SGHVS, FNYEAQ. CDR3 size: 15 residues. The CDR3 spells CASSLGRQRNQPQHF. Written as DNA, the CDR3 is TGTGCCAGCAGCTTAGGTAGACAGAGAAATCAGCCCCAGCATTTT. The whole variable domain, filled in from reference TRBV7-6 and TRBJ1-5, reads GAGVSQSPRYKVTKRGQDVALRCDPISGHVSLYWYRQALGQGPEFLTYFNYEAQQDKSGLPNDRFSAERPEGSISTLTIQRTEQRDSAMYRCASSLGRQRNQPQHFGDGTRLSIL.

The chain combines TRBV4-1 with TRBJ2-1, with 9 nucleotides matching TRBD2. CDR1 MGHRA and CDR2 YSYEKL come from the germline V gene. There are 17 residues in the CDR3. V lost 1 base to trimming and J lost 7 bases; unmatched junction nucleotides: 11. As DNA, the CDR3 is TGCGCCAGCAGCCAAGGGGCCCCGCTAGCGGGATTGAATGAGCAGTTCTTC. This encodes CASSQGAPLAGLNEQFF.

This clone has just one count. The genes are TRBV19 and TRBJ2-6, with D uncertain. Germline V gene data show CDR1 as LNHDA and CDR2 as SQIVND (reference sequence). Between the trimmed V and J ends, which lost 6 bases and 6 bases, there was a span of 18 bases. This CDR3 contains 16 residues. The CDR3 coding sequence is TGTGCCAGTAGGCCCCCAGCAGGTGTGATGGCCAACGTCCTGACTTTC. This codes for CASRPPAGVMANVLTF.

The V and J genes are TRBV11-3 and TRBJ2-1; a possible D gene is TRBD2 (6 bases). The CDR3 runs 11 residues. The germline gives CDR1 SGHNT, CDR2 YENEEA. With 4 bases removed from V and 10 bases from J, the gap between germline ends came to 8 bases. The CDR3 DNA reads TGTGCCAGCAGCTCAACTAGCGAGCAGTTCTTC. Translated: CASSSTSEQFF.

V and J are TRBV6-6 and TRBJ2-1, with 10 bases fitting TRBD2. In germline, CDR1 is MNHNY, CDR2 SVGAGI (reference sequence). The CDR3 has 15 amino acids. With V trimmed by 2 bases and J by 6 bases, 4 bases remained unmatched. The chain's CDR3 is CASSYRPSGGNEQFF. In DNA, the CDR3 is TGTGCCAGCAGTTACCGGCCTAGCGGGGGCAATGAGCAGTTCTTC.

The J gene is TRBJ1-2, the V gene TRBV28; 8 bases fit TRBD1. J was trimmed by 5 bases and V by 8 bases; bases with no gene match: 4. The CDR3 consists of 12 residues. CDR1 is MDHEN and CDR2 is SYDVKM in the germline V gene. This CDR3 is CASLGQAYGYTF. The CDR3 DNA is TGTGCCAGCTTGGGACAGGCATATGGCTACACCTTC.

The V and J genes are TRBV19 and TRBJ1-5; 8 bases fit TRBD1. Germline V gives CDR1 LNHDA, CDR2 SQIVND (reference sequence). This CDR3 contains 16 residues. V dropped 4 bases and J dropped 8; count of bases not matched to a gene: 13. The CDR3 coding sequence is TGTGCCAGTAGTAAAATAGGGACAGGTCGGAGGGAGCCCCAGCATTTT. Encoded protein: CASSKIGTGRREPQHF.

This clone is a singleton in its sample. The chain is built from TRBV5-1 and TRBJ2-1; D unresolved. Germline V gives CDR1 SGHRS, CDR2 YFSETQ. V shed 4 bases and J shed 7 bases, with 15 bases lying between them. The CDR3 is 14 amino acids. CDR3 region: CASSLSGLPNEQFF. CDR3 bases: TGCGCCAGCAGCCTCTCCGGGTTGCCGAATGAGCAGTTCTTC.

The V and J genes are TRBV6-1 and TRBJ2-7; 7 bases agree with TRBD2. J lost 2 bases, V lost 5 bases, and 6 bases had no gene match. Germline CDR1 and CDR2: MNHNS and SASEGT. CDR3 length equals 14 residues. DNA of the CDR3: TGTGCCAGCAGTTTGACTAGCCCACCCTACGAGCAGTACTTC. This gives the protein CASSLTSPPYEQYF.

The CDR3, as DNA: TGTGCCAGCAGGAGGGACAGGAAAAACATTCAGTACTTC. The encoded protein is CASRRDRKNIQYF. V and J are TRBV6-5 and TRBJ2-4; TRBD1 aligns across 8 bases. The germline V gene has CDR1 MNHEY and CDR2 SVGAGI. This CDR3 has 13 amino acids. Trimming at V came to 6 bases and at J to 4 bases, leaving 2 bases not matched to a gene.

This clone occurred once. This chain links TRBV6-4 with TRBJ2-1; D call uncertain. The V end was cut by 5 bases, the J end by 2 bases, with 13 bases between. In germline, CDR1 is MRHNA, CDR2 SNTAGT. The CDR3 covers 15 residues. The CDR3 DNA reads TGTGCCAGCAGTCCGCAACCGTCGGCCTACAATGAGCAGTTCTTC. Translation: CASSPQPSAYNEQFF.

The V and J genes are TRBV2 and TRBJ2-7, with 7 bases fitting TRBD1. V was pared by 7 bases and J by 6 bases, with 15 bases of the junction left unmatched. Germline CDR1 is SNHLY and CDR2 is FYNNEI. This CDR3 has 15 residues. The CDR3 nucleotides are TGTGCCAGCAAGGGGACAGCGCTCTCACCAGCCGAGCAGTACTTC. Protein product: CASKGTALSPAEQYF.